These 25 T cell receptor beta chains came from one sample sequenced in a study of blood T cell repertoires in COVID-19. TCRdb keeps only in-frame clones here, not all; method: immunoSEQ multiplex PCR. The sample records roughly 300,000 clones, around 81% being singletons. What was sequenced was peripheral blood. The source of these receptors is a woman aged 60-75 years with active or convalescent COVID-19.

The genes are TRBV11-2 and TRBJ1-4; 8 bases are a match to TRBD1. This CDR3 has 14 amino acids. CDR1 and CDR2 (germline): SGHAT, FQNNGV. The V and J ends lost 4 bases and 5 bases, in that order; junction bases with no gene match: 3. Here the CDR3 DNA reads TGTGCCAGCAGCTCTGACAGGGGCAATGAAAAACTGTTTTTT. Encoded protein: CASSSDRGNEKLFF.

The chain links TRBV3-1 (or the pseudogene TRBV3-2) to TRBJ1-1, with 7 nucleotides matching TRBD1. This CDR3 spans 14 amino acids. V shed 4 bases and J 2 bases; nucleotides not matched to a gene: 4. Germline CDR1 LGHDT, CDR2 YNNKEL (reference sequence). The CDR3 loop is CASSPGQSNTEAFF. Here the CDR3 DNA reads TGTGCCAGCAGCCCGGGACAGAGTAACACTGAAGCTTTCTTT.

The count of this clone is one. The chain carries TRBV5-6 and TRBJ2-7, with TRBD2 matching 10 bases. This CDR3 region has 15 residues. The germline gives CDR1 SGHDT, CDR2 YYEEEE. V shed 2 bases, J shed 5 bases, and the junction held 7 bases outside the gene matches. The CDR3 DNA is TGTGCCAGCAGCTTTCCTAGCGGGGGACCCCACGAGCAGTACTTC. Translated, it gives CASSFPSGGPHEQYF.

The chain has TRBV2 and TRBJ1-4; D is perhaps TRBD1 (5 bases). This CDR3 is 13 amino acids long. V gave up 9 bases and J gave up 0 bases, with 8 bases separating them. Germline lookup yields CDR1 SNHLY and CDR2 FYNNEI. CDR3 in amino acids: CASRQSTNEKLFF. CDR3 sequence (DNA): TGTGCCAGTCGACAGTCAACTAATGAAAAACTGTTTTTT.

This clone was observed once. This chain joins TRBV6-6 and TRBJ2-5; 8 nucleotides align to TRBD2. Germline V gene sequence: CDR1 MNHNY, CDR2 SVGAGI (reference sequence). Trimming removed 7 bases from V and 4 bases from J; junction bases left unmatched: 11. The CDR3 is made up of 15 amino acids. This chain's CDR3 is CASTLDGGAGETQYF. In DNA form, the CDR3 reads TGTGCCAGCACCCTGGACGGGGGGGCGGGAGAGACCCAGTACTTC.

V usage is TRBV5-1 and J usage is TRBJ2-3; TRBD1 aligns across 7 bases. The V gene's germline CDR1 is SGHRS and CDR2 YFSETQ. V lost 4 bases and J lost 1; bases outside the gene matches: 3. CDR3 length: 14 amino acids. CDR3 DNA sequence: TGCGCCAGCAGCCCCGACAGGGGCACAGATACGCAGTATTTT. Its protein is CASSPDRGTDTQYF.

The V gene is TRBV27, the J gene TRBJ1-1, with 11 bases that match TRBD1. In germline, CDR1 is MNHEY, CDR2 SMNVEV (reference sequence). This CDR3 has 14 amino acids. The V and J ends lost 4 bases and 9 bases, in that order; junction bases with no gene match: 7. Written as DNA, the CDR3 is TGTGCCAGCAGTTGGACAGGGGGCATGGTAAAAGCTTTCTTT. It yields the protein CASSWTGGMVKAFF.

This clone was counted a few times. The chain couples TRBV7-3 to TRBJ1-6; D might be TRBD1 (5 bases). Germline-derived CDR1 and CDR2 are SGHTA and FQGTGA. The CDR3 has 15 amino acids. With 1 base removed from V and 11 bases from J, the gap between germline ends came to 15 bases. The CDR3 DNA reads TGTGCCAGCAGCTTAATGGCAGGCGGGGGGACACCCCTCCACTTT. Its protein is CASSLMAGGGTPLHF.

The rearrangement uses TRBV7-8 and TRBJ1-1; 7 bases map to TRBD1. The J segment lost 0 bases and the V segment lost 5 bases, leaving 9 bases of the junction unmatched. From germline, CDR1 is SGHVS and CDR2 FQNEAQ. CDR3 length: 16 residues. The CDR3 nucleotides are TGTGCCAGCAGCGTTCTACAGGGGCCTATGAACACTGAAGCTTTCTTT. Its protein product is CASSVLQGPMNTEAFF.

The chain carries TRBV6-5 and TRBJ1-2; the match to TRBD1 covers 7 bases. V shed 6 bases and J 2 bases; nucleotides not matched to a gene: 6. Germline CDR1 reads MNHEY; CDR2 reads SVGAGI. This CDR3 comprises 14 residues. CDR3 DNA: TGTGCCAGCAGGGGGGGACAGAGAAACTATGGCTACACCTTC. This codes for CASRGGQRNYGYTF.

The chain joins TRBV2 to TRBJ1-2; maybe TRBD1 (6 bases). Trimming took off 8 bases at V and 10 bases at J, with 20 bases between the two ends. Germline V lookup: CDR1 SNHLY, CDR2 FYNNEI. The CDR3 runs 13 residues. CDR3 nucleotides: TGTGCCAGCGACAGACCCGGGACACCCTCCTACACCTTC. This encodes CASDRPGTPSYTF.

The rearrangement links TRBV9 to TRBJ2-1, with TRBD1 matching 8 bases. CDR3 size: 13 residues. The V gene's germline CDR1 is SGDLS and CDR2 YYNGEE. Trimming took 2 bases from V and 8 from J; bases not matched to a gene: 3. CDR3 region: CASSVDRAHEQFF. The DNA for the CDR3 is TGTGCCAGCAGCGTGGACAGGGCGCATGAGCAGTTCTTC. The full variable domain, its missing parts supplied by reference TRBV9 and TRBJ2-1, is DSGVTQTPKHLITATGQRVTLRCSPRSGDLSVYWYQQSLDQGLQFLIQYYNGEERAKGNILERFSAQQFPDLHSELNLSSLELGDSALYFCASSVDRAHEQFFGPGTRLTVL.

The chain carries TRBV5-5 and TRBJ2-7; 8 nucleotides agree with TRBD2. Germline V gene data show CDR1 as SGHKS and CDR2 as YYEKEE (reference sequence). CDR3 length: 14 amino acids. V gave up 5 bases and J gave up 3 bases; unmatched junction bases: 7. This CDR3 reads CASRRAGGFYEQYF. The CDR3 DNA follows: TGTGCCAGCAGGAGGGCGGGAGGATTCTACGAGCAGTACTTC.

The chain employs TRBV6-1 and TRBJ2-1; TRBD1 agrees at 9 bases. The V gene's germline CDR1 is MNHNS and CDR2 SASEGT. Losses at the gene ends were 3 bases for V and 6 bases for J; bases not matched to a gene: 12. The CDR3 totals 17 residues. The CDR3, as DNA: TGTGCCAGCAGTGATGCATTCTCCGGGACAGGGCTCAATGAGCAGTTCTTC. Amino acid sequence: CASSDAFSGTGLNEQFF.

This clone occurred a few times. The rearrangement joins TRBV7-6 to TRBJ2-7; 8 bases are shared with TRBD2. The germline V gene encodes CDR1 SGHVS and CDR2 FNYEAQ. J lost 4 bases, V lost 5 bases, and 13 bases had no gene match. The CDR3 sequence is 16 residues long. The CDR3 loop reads CASSPLGGGGYYEQYF. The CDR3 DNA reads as TGTGCCAGCAGCCCCCTCGGGGGCGGGGGGTATTACGAGCAGTACTTC.

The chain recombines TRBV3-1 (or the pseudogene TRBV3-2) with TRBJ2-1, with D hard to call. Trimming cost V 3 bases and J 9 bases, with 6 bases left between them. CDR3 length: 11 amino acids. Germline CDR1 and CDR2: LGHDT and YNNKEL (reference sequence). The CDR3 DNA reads TGTGCCAGCAGCCACCCCAGTGAGCAGTTCTTC. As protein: CASSHPSEQFF.

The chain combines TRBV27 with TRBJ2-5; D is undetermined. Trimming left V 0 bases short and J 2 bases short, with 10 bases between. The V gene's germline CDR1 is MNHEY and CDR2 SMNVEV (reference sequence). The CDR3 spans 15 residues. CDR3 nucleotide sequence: TGTGCCAGCAGTTTATCGAGACAAAAACAAGAGACCCAGTACTTC. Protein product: CASSLSRQKQETQYF.

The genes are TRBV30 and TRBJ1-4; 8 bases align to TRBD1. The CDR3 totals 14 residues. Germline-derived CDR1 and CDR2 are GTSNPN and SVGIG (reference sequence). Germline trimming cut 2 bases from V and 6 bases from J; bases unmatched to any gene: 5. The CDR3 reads CAWSLGQDHEKLFF. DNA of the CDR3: TGTGCCTGGAGTCTGGGACAGGACCATGAAAAACTGTTTTTT.

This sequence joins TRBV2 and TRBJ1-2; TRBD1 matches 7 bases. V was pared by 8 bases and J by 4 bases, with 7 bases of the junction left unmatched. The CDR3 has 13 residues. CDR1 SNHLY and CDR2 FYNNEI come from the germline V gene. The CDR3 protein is CASGGQGGYGYTF. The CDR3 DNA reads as TGTGCCAGCGGGGGCCAGGGGGGCTATGGCTACACCTTC.

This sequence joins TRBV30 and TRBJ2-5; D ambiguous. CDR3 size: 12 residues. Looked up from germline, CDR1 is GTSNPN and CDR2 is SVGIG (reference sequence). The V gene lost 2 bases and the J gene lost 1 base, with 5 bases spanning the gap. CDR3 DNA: TGTGCCTGGAGTCCGGGCCAAGAGACCCAGTACTTC. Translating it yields CAWSPGQETQYF.

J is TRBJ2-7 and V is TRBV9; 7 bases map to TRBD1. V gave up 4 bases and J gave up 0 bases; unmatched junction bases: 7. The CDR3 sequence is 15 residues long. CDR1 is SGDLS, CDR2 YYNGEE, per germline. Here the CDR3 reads CASSPARGSSYEQYF. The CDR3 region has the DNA TGTGCCAGCAGCCCCGCCAGGGGGAGCTCCTACGAGCAGTACTTC.

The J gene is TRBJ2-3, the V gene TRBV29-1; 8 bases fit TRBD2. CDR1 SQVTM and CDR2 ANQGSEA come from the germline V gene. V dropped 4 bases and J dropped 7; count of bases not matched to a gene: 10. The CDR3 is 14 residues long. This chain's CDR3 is CSVARGGPGYTQYF. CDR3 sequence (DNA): TGCAGCGTTGCACGCGGGGGGCCTGGGTATACGCAGTATTTT.

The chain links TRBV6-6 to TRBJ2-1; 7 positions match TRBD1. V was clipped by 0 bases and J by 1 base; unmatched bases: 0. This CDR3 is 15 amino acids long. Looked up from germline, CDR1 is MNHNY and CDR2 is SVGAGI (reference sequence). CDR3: CASSYSGQSYNEQFF. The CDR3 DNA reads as TGTGCCAGCAGTTACTCGGGACAGTCCTACAATGAGCAGTTCTTC.

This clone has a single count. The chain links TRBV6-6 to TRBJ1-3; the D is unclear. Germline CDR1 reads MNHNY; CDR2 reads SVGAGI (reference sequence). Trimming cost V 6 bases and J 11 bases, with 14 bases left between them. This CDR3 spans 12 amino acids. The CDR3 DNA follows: TGTGCCAGCAGCACCCTGAAGAGCGCCATATATTTT. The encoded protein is CASSTLKSAIYF.

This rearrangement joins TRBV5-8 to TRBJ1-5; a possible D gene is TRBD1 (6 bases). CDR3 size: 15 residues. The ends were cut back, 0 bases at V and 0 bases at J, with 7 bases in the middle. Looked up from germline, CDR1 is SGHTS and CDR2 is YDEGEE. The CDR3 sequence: CASSLGGHSNQPQHF. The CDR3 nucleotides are TGTGCCAGCAGCTTGGGGGGGCATAGCAATCAGCCCCAGCATTTT. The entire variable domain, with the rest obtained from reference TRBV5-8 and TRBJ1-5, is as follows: EAGVTQSPTHLIKTRGQQATLRCSPISGHTSVYWYQQALGLGLQFLLWYDEGEERNRGNFPPRFSGRQFPNYSSELNVNALELEDSALYLCASSLGGHSNQPQHFGDGTRLSIL.